One sample yielded the 18 T cell receptor beta chains listed below, sequenced in a study of shared clonotypes between healthy human individuals. Some clones are missing from TCRdb's copy, which holds only in-frame ones; the method was immunoSEQ multiplex PCR. The sample records fewer than 350,000 clones, around 86% being singletons. The sequencing input was memory CD8+ T cells sorted from blood. Subset of the sample: CD45RO+ cells pooled with CCR7-negative TemRA cells. Receptor source: a man between 18 and 29 years old in good health.

This rearrangement joins TRBV7-3 to TRBJ1-4; no firm D call. The CDR3 has 13 residues. V was trimmed by 5 bases and J by 7 bases, leaving 11 bases between them. CDR1 is SGHTA, CDR2 FQGTGA, per germline. The CDR3 DNA reads as TGTGCCAGCAGCCTCTCCGGGGTTGAAAAACTGTTTTTT. Translated, it gives CASSLSGVEKLFF.

This clone was seen at least ten times. This sequence joins TRBV5-6 and TRBJ2-5; 14 bases fit TRBD2. Germline V CDR1 and CDR2: SGHDT, YYEEEE. The CDR3 runs 18 residues. V gave up 3 bases and J gave up 5 bases; unmatched junction bases: 12. CDR3 region: CASSSEGLAGVVRETQYF. As DNA, the CDR3 is TGTGCCAGCAGCTCTGAGGGACTAGCGGGGGTTGTCCGGGAGACCCAGTACTTC.

The chain joins TRBV4-2 to TRBJ2-1; 9 positions match TRBD1. J gave up 4 bases and V 0 bases, and 4 bases lay outside the gene matches. This CDR3 contains 16 residues. The germline V gene has CDR1 LGHNA and CDR2 YNFKEQ. CDR3 bases: TGTGCCAGCAGCCAAGAACAGGGGGCCTTGTACAATGAGCAGTTCTTC. As protein: CASSQEQGALYNEQFF.

The chain is built from TRBV7-9 and TRBJ1-2, with 7 bases identical to TRBD1. Germline lookup yields CDR1 SEHNR and CDR2 FQNEAQ (reference sequence). The CDR3 runs 15 residues. V trimming: 1 base; J trimming: 6 bases; junction bases outside the gene matches: 8. This CDR3 is CASSLVLGGADGYTF. CDR3 bases: TGTGCCAGCAGCTTAGTTTTAGGGGGCGCGGATGGCTACACCTTC.

The chain combines TRBV7-8 with TRBJ2-3; weak D call: TRBD2 (7 bases). The germline gives CDR1 SGHVS, CDR2 FQNEAQ. The CDR3 has 19 amino acids. Trimming left V 1 base short and J 3 bases short, with 23 bases between. The DNA for the CDR3 is TGTGCCAGCAGCTTAGACCCCGCTCGGGGGGCTTTTATGACAGATACGCAGTATTTT. This sequence encodes CASSLDPARGAFMTDTQYF.

The genes are TRBV6-5 and TRBJ1-1, with 7 bases that match TRBD1. The length of the CDR3 is 14 residues. The V segment lost 5 bases and the J segment 5 bases; nucleotides outside the gene matches: 8. Per the germline V gene, CDR1 is MNHEY and CDR2 is SVGAGI. The CDR3 region is CASSTTGEGTEAFF. In DNA, the CDR3 is TGTGCCAGCAGTACAACAGGGGAGGGAACTGAAGCTTTCTTT.

This clone was counted only a few times. V usage is TRBV6-1 and J usage is TRBJ1-5; the D is unclear. Germline V gene data show CDR1 as MNHNS and CDR2 as SASEGT. The V and J ends lost 5 bases and 0 bases respectively, with 11 bases between them. This CDR3 has 15 residues. Written as DNA, the CDR3 is TGTGCCAGCAGTAAGGTGATCGGTAGCAATCAGCCCCAGCATTTT. This gives the protein CASSKVIGSNQPQHF.

The chain uses TRBV4-1 and TRBJ2-7; D could derive from TRBD1 or TRBD2 (6 bases each). V dropped 7 bases and J dropped 5 bases, with 12 bases sitting between them. CDR3 size: 12 residues. Germline V gives CDR1 MGHRA, CDR2 YSYEKL. CDR3 amino acids: CASTLRGDEQYF. The CDR3 region has the DNA TGCGCCAGCACCTTAAGGGGGGACGAGCAGTACTTC.

This clone was detected only once. The chain joins TRBV7-3 to TRBJ2-1; TRBD1 aligns across 11 bases. Germline CDR1 is SGHTA and CDR2 is FQGTGA. This CDR3 has 15 residues. V lost 5 bases and J lost 2; bases outside the gene matches: 2. In DNA form, the CDR3 reads TGTGCCAGCAGCCGGACAGGGGGCCCCTACAATGAGCAGTTCTTC. This translates into CASSRTGGPYNEQFF.

The CDR3 DNA is TGCAGCGTAAGAGCGGCCTACAATGAGCAGTTCTTC. Protein product: CSVRAAYNEQFF. The rearrangement links TRBV29-1 to TRBJ2-1; a weak D match, TRBD2 (5 bases). V was clipped by 6 bases and J by 2 bases, with 8 bases between them. The CDR3 runs to 12 residues. CDR1 and CDR2 from the germline V gene are SQVTM and ANQGSEA.

The chain uses TRBV11-2 and TRBJ2-3; D unresolved. Germline assignment: CDR1 SGHAT and CDR2 FQNNGV. The CDR3 extends over 16 amino acids. V lost 5 bases and J lost 1, with 16 bases in between. CDR3 amino acids: CASSPRSPPGTDTQYF. As DNA, the CDR3 is TGTGCCAGCAGCCCTCGGTCTCCCCCGGGCACAGATACGCAGTATTTT.

The chain links TRBV10-2 to TRBJ2-5, with 8 positions matching TRBD1. Germline CDR1 reads WSHSY; CDR2 reads SAAADI. V dropped 6 bases and J dropped 5; count of bases not matched to a gene: 8. This CDR3 region has 14 residues. The CDR3 is CASRDREDLETQYF. The CDR3 DNA is TGCGCCAGCAGGGACAGGGAGGATTTGGAGACCCAGTACTTC.

This clone was observed once. J is TRBJ1-2 and V is TRBV11-2; TRBD1 is a possible D gene (6 bases). There are 13 residues in the CDR3. V was pared by 5 bases and J by 5 bases, with 12 bases between. CDR1 and CDR2 (germline): SGHAT, FQNNGV. The CDR3 reads CASSPPGAYGYTF. The DNA for the CDR3 is TGTGCCAGCAGCCCACCGGGGGCGTATGGCTACACCTTC.

The genes are TRBV10-1 and TRBJ2-1; D possibly corresponds to TRBD2 (6 bases). From germline, CDR1 is WNHNN and CDR2 SYGVQD (reference sequence). The V and J ends lost 0 bases and 2 bases respectively, with 20 bases between them. CDR3 length: 19 residues. Written as DNA, the CDR3 is TGCGCCAGCAGTGAGTCCGGTGGCCGATCCGGGAGACCCTACAATGAGCAGTTCTTC. Residues: CASSESGGRSGRPYNEQFF.

The CDR3 nucleotides are TGTGCCAGCAGTTTAAACAGGGGGGTGTACGAGCAGTACTTC. Protein sequence: CASSLNRGVYEQYF. This chain joins TRBV27 and TRBJ2-7; 8 bases are shared with TRBD1. Germline V CDR1 and CDR2: MNHEY, SMNVEV (reference sequence). CDR3 length equals 14 residues. V trimming: 2 bases; J trimming: 4 bases; junction bases outside the gene matches: 4.

The V and J genes are TRBV4-2 and TRBJ2-2; tentatively, D is TRBD2 (5 bases). Germline V gene lookup returns CDR1 LGHNA and CDR2 YNFKEQ. This CDR3 region has 16 residues. Trimming stripped 0 bases from V and 2 bases from J, with 10 bases between. Here the CDR3 reads CASSQERGLNTGELFF. CDR3 sequence (DNA): TGTGCCAGCAGCCAAGAACGCGGGCTCAACACCGGGGAGCTGTTTTTT.

The rearrangement links TRBV7-9 to TRBJ2-2, with D perhaps assigned TRBD1 or TRBD2 (6 bases each). Per the germline V gene, CDR1 is SEHNR and CDR2 is FQNEAQ (reference sequence). Trimming stripped 5 bases from V and 3 bases from J, with 16 bases between. The CDR3 runs 16 residues. The CDR3 DNA is TGTGCCAGCAGCCCCGGAGGGGGACTTTACACCGGGGAGCTGTTTTTT. This gives the protein CASSPGGGLYTGELFF.

The chain has TRBV7-9 and TRBJ2-7; D might be TRBD2 (6 bases). V was trimmed by 3 bases and J by 7 bases, leaving 19 bases between them. Per the germline V gene, CDR1 is SEHNR and CDR2 is FQNEAQ (reference sequence). The length of the CDR3 is 15 residues. The CDR3 sequence: CASSFRDGGPREQYF. Written as DNA, the CDR3 is TGTGCCAGCAGCTTCCGGGACGGGGGTCCTCGAGAGCAGTACTTC.